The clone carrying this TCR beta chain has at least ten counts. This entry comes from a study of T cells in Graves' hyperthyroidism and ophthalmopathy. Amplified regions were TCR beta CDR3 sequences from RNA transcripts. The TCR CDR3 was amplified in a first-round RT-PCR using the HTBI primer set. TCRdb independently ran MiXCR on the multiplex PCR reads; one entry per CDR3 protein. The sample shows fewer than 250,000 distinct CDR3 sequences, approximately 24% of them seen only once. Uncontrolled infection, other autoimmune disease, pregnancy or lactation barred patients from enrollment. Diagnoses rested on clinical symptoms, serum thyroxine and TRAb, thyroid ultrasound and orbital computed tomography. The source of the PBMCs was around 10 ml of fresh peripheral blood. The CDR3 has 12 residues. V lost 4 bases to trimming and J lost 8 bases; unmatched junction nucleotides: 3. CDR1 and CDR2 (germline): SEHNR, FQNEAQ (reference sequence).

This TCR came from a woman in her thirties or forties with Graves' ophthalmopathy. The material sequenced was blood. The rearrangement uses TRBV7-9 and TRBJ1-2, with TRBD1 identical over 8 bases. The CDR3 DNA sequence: TGTGCCAGCAGCTCGGGACAGGAGGGCTACACCTTC. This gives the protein CASSSGQEGYTF.